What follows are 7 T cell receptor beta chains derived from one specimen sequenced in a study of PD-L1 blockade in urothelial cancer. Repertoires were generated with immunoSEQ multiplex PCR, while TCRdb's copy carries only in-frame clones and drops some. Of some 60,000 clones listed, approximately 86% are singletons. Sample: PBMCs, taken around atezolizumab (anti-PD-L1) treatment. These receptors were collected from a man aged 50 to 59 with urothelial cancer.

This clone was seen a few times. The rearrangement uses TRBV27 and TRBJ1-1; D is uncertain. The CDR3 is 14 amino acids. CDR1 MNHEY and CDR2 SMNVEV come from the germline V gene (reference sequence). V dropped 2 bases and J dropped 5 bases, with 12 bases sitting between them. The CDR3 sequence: CASSLGLGGTEAFF. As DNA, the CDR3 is TGTGCCAGCAGTTTAGGTTTGGGAGGGACTGAAGCTTTCTTT.

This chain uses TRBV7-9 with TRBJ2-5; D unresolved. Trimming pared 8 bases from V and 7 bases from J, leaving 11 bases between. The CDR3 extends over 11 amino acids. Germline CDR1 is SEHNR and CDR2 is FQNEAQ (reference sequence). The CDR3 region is CASSPSRTQYF. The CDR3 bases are TGTGCCAGCTCCCCGTCCAGGACCCAGTACTTC.

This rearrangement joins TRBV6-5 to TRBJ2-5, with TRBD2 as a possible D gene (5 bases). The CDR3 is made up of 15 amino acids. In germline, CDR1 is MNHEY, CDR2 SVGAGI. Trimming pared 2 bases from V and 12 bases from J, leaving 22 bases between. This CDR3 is CASSYEGSATDGKYF. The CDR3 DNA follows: TGTGCCAGCAGTTACGAGGGCAGCGCGACCGACGGGAAGTACTTC.

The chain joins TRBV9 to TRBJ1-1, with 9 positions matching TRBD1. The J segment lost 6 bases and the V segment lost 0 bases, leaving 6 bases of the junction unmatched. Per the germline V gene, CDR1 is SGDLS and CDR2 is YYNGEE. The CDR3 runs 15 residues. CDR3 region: CASSVGGTGSAEAFF. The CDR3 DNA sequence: TGTGCCAGCAGCGTAGGAGGGACAGGGAGCGCTGAAGCTTTCTTT.

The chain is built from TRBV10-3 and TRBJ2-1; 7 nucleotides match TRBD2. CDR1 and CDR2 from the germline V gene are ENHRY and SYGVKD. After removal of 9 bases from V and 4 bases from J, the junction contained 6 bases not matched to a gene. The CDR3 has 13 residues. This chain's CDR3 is CAIAGTTYNEQFF. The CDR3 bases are TGTGCCATAGCCGGGACTACATACAATGAGCAGTTCTTC.

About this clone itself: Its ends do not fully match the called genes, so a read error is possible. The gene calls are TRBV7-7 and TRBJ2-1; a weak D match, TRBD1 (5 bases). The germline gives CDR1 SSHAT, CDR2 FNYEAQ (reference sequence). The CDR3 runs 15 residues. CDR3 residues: CASSLGLGVYNEQFF. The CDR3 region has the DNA TGTGCTAGCAGCTTAGGGTTAGGGGTCTACAATGAGCAGTTCTTC.

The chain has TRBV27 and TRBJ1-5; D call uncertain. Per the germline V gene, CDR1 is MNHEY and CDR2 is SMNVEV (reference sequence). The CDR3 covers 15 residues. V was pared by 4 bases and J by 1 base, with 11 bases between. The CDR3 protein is CASSSEGASNQPQHF. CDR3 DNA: TGTGCCAGCAGTTCTGAGGGAGCAAGCAATCAGCCCCAGCATTTT.